This T cell receptor (beta chain) is from a study of T cell responses to AZD1222 COVID-19 vaccine (dated by TCRdb to about 2021). Turning to the overall study: A total of over 230 trial participants underwent TCR sequencing, of whom nearly 210 had received two doses of AZD1222 and approximately 26 had received two doses of the MenACWY control vaccine. Trial participants were enrolled into age subgroups of 18-55, 56-69 and 70-plus years, which contained about 150, 27 and 61 TCR-sequenced participants, respectively. Study-wide findings and limitations: Spike-specific TCR breadth and depth rose significantly after two AZD1222 doses compared with day 0 and with MenACWY recipients. Reportedly, almost half of the unique spike-specific TCRs recognized epitopes lying outside the regions that are mutated in the B.1.351 and B.1.1.7 variants. The vaccine-associated CD4 TCRs covered the entire spike protein, and the dominant responses fell in regions 160-218 and 743-854. No day 14 peak-response samples were available, so repertoires were characterized only after the peak T cell response. Participants were mostly white British, with more females than males. The authors suggested clonal diversity may have been underestimated. Only five or six AZD1222 recipients were SARS-CoV-2 seropositive at baseline, limiting conclusions about previously exposed vaccinees. The 56-69-year group was small, and its depth increase did not reach significance, likely because of low power.

On this clone: Its antigen is currently not known. Base qualities are not recorded, but no much larger clone differs from it by a single base.

The germline ends are 11 bases apart after V is trimmed by 1 base and J by 11 bases. The CDR1 and CDR2 encoded by the germline V gene are MNHEY and SVGAGI. Inclusive of the bounding cysteine and phenylalanine, the CDR3 is 12 residues long. CDR3 DNA is the only sequence kept; it has 36 bases, read in frame from the first base. The meaning of the sample's time point label: baseline before first vaccination. Taken with the paper, the label for treatment or condition translates to: meningococcal conjugate vaccine given as trial control. Vaccinee samples were obtained from the UK trials COV001 and COV002, which included a single-blind randomized controlled phase 2/3 trial of AZD1222 (ChAdOx1 nCoV-19) in healthy adults. For TCRbeta chain sequencing, PBMC samples were collected from trial participants at day 0 and at day 28 after the second dose. The CDR3 regions of human TCRbeta chains were subjected to immunosequencing. The study's processing was this. TCRs in the repertoires were matched against a reference library of SARS-CoV-2-specific TCRs that had been generated with the MIRA antigen-specificity platform. Breadth was defined as the fraction of unique TCRs that were SARS-CoV-2-associated. Depth was defined as the fraction of total T cells that were SARS-CoV-2-associated. Using the MIRA data, each spike-specific TCR was mapped to the spike region that the TCR reacts to and placed in a CD4 or CD8 class. Log10-transformed breadth and depth values were compared by one-way ANOVA with Sidak's multiple comparisons tests. Entries here come from immuneACCESS through TCRdb and include only in-frame sequences with V and J called. Some clones fail to appear in such tables; in the studies checked, an unresolved V gene covers under half of the shortfall, and the cause of the remainder is unknown. That table is the source of V, J and clone size, and D and trimming were worked out from the DNA. The sample records about 150,000 clones, more than 70% of which are singletons. The ten largest make up 3% to 4% of the sample.

The TCR originated in an adult in good health. Sample: peripheral blood, taken on day 0 of MenACWY control vaccination. The chain joins TRBV6-5 to TRBJ1-1; the D gene is possibly TRBD1, with 5 bases matching. The DNA reads TGTGCCAGCAGTTACTGGGGGGGGGTGGCTTTCTTT. It is translated as CASSYWGGVAFF.